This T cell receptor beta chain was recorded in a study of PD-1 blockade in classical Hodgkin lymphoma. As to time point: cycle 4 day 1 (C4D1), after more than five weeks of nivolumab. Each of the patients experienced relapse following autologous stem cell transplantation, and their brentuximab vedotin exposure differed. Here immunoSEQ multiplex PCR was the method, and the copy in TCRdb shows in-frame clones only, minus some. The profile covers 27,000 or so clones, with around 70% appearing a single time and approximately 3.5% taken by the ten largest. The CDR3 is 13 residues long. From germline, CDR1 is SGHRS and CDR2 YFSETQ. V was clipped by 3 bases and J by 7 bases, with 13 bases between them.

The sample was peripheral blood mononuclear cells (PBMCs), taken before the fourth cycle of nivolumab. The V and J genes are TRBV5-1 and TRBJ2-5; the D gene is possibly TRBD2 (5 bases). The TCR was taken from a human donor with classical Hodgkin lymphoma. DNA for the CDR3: TGCGCCAGCAGCTCCGGACTCGGTGGGACCCAGTACTTC. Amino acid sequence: CASSSGLGGTQYF. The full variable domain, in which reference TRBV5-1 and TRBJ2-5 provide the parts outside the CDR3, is KAGVTQTPRYLIKTRGQQVTLSCSPISGHRSVSWYQQTPGQGLQFLFEYFSETQRNKGNFPGRFSGRQFSNSRSEMNVSTLELGDSALYLCASSSGLGGTQYFGPGTRLLVL.